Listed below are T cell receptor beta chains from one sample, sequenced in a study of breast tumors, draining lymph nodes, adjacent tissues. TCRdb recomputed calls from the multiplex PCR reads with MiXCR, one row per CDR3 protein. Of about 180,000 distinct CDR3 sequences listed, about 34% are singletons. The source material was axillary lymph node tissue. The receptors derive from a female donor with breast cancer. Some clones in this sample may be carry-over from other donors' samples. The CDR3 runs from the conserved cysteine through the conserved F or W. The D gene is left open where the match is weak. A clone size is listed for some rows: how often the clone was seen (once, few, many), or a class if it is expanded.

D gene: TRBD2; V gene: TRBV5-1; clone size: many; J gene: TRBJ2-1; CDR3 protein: CASRLAGGSYNEQFF; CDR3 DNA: TGCGCCAGCAGACTAGCGGGAGGGTCCTACAATGAGCAGTTCTTC
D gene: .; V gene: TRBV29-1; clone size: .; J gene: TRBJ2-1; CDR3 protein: CSQTPVSNEQFF; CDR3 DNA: TGCAGCCAGACCCCTGTCTCCAATGAGCAGTTCTTC
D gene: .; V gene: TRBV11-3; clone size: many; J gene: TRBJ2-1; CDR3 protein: CASSLGLRSDNEQFF; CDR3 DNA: TGTGCCAGCAGCTTAGGACTCCGGTCGGACAATGAGCAGTTCTTC
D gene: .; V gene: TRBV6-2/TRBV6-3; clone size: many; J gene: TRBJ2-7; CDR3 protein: CASSLLGGYEQYF; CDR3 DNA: TGTGCCAGCAGCCTGTTGGGGGGCTACGAGCAGTACTTC
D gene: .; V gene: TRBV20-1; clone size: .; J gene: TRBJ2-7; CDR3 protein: CSARDLGRGSYEQHF; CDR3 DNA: TGCAGTGCTAGAGACTTGGGACGGGGCTCCTACGAGCAGCACTTC
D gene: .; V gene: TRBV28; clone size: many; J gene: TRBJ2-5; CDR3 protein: CASRGQETQYF; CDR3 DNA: TGTGCCAGCAGGGGCCAAGAGACCCAGTACTTC
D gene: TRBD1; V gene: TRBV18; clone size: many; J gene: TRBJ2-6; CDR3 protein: CASSLTGQGRNGANVLTF; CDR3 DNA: TGTGCCAGCTCACTGACTGGACAGGGGAGGAATGGGGCCAACGTCCTGACTTTC
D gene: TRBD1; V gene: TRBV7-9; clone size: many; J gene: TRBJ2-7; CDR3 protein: CASSLGTVSYEQYF; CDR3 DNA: TGTGCCAGCAGCCTTGGGACAGTCAGCTACGAGCAGTACTTC
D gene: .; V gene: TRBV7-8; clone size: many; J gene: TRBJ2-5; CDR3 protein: CASSQGLVETQYF; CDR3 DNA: TGTGCCAGCAGCCAGGGACTCGTGGAGACCCAGTACTTC
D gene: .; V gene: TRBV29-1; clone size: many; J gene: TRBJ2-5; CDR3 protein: CSVVPAGQETQYF; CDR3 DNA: TGCAGCGTTGTCCCAGCTGGGCAAGAGACCCAGTACTTC
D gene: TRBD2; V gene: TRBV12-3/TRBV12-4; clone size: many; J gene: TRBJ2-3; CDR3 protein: CASSWTSGTDTQYF; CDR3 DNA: TGTGCCAGCAGTTGGACTAGCGGGACAGATACGCAGTATTTT
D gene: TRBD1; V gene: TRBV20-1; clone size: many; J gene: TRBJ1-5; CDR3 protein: CSANRDSNSNQPQHF; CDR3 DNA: TGCAGTGCTAATCGGGACAGCAATAGCAATCAGCCCCAGCATTTT
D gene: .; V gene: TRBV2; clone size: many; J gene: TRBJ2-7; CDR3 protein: CASSPRDWYTYEQYF; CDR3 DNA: TGTGCCAGCAGTCCTAGGGACTGGTACACCTACGAGCAGTACTTC
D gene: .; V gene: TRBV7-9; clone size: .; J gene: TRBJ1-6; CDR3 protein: CASSLRSSAYNSPLHF; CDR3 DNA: TGTGCCAGCAGCTTACGTAGCAGTGCCTATAATTCACCCCTCCACTTT
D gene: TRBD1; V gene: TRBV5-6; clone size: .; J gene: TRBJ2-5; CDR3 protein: CASSLQDRSLQETQYF; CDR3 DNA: TGTGCCAGCAGCTTGCAGGACAGGTCCCTCCAAGAGACCCAGTACTTC
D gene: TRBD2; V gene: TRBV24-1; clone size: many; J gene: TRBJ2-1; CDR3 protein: CATSDLATSGNEQFF; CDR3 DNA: TGTGCCACCAGTGATTTGGCGACTAGCGGCAATGAGCAGTTCTTC
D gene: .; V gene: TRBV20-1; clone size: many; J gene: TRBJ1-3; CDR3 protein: CSARQGSIDTIYF; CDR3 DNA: TGCAGTGCTAGACAGGGTAGCATAGACACCATATATTTT
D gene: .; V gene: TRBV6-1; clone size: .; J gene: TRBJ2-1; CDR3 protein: CASSAGAGPYNEQFF; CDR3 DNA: TGTGCCAGCAGCGCCGGGGCAGGACCCTACAATGAGCAGTTCTTC
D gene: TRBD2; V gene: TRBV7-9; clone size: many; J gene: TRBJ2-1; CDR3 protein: CASSLYWGRANEQFF; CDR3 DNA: TGTGCCAGCAGCTTATATTGGGGGAGGGCAAATGAGCAGTTCTTC
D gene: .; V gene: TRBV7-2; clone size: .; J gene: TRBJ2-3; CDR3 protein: CATEGSWTDTQYF; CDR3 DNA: TGTGCCACGGAGGGGAGTTGGACAGATACGCAGTATTTT
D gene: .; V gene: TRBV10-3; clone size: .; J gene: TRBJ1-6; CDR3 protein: CAISESDYSPLHF; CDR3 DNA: TGTGCCATCAGCGAGTCGGACTATTCCCCCCTCCACTTT
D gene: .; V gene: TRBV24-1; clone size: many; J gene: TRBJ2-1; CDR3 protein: CATSDWGSPEQFF; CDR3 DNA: TGTGCCACCAGTGATTGGGGCAGCCCCGAGCAGTTCTTC
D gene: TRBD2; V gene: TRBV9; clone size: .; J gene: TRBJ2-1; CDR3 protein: CASSLRTSGNEQFF; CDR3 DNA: TGTGCCAGCAGCTTAAGGACTAGCGGGAATGAGCAGTTCTTC
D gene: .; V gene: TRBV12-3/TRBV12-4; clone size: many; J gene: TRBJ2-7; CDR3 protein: CASRISGGSSYEQYF; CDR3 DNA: TGTGCCAGCAGGATATCAGGGGGGAGCTCCTACGAGCAGTACTTC
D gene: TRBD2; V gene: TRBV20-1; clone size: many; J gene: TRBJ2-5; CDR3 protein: CSASPRPGLVTTQYF; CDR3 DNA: TGCAGTGCTAGTCCAAGACCGGGACTAGTTACGACCCAGTACTTC
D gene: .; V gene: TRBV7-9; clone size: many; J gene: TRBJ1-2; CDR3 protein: CASSPTGHNYGYTF; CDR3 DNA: TGTGCCAGCAGCCCCACTGGACACAACTATGGCTACACCTTC
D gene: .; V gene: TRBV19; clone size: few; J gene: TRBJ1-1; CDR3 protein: CASSKGLNTEAFF; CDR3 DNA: TGTGCCAGTAGTAAAGGCTTGAACACTGAAGCTTTCTTT
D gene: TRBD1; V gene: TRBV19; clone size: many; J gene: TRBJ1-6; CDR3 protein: CASSPAPGTGIHF; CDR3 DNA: TGTGCCAGTAGTCCGGCCCCCGGGACAGGGATCCACTTT
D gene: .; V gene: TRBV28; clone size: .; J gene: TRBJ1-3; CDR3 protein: CASSFWGNTIYF; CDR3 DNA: TGTGCCAGCAGTTTCTGGGGAAACACCATATATTTT
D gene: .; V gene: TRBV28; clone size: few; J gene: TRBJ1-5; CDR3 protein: CLSGQSLNQPQHF; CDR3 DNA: TGCCTCAGCGGGCAGAGCCTAAATCAGCCCCAGCATTTT
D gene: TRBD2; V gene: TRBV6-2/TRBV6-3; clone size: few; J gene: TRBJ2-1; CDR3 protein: CASRHGGLAGFHNEQFF; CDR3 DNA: TGTGCCAGCAGACACGGGGGGCTAGCGGGATTCCACAATGAGCAGTTCTTC
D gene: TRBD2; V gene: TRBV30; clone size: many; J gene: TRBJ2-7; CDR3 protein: CAWRRLAGGPSEQYF; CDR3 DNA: TGTGCCTGGAGGAGACTAGCGGGAGGGCCATCCGAGCAGTACTTC
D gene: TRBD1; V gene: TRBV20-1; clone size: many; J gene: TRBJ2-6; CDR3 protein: CSARDPGTGVRGANVLTF; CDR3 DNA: TGCAGTGCTAGAGACCCGGGGACAGGGGTGCGAGGGGCCAACGTCCTGACTTTC
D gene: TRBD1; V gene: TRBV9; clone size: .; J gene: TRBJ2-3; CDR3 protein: CASSGTGGYTDTPYF; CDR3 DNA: TGTGCCAGCAGCGGGACAGGGGGTTACACAGATACGCCGTATTTT
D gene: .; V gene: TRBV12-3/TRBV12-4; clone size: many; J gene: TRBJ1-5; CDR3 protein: CASSFGRQPANQPQHF; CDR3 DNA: TGTGCCAGCAGTTTCGGGAGACAGCCCGCCAATCAGCCCCAGCATTTT
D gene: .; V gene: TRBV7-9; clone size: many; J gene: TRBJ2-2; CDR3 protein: CASSLSSGAGELFF; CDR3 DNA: TGTGCCAGCAGCTTGTCCTCTGGGGCCGGGGAGCTGTTTTTT
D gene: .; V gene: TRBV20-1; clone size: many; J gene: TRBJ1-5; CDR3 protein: CSASAEGLGNQPQHF; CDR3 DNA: TGCAGTGCTAGTGCCGAGGGGCTTGGCAATCAGCCCCAGCATTTT
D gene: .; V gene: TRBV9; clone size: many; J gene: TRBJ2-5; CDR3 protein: CASSAGTPGETQYF; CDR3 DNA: TGTGCCAGCAGCGCCGGGACCCCGGGGGAGACCCAGTACTTC
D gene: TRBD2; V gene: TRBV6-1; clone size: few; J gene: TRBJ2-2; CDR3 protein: CASRVTSGGFTGELFF; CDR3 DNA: TGTGCCAGCCGGGTGACTAGCGGGGGATTCACCGGGGAGCTGTTTTTT